Here is one T cell receptor beta chain with its context. This entry is derived from a study of blood T cell repertoires in COVID-19. Repertoires were generated with immunoSEQ multiplex PCR, while TCRdb's copy carries only in-frame clones and drops some. The sample includes 150,000 or so clones, 65% to 85% of them seen just once. The CDR3 is 16 amino acids. The germline CDR1 and CDR2 sequences are SNHLY and FYNNEI. Germline trimming cut 0 bases from V and 1 base from J; bases unmatched to any gene: 4. The rearrangement uses TRBV2 and TRBJ2-5, with 8 bases that match TRBD1. This TCR derives from a woman aged 50 to 60 who had been exposed to COVID-19. The specimen sequenced was PBMCs or T cells enriched from blood (not recorded which). The CDR3 spells CASSEAVGTGQETQYF. For the CDR3, the DNA is TGTGCCAGCAGTGAAGCGGTAGGGACAGGCCAAGAGACCCAGTACTTC.